The 29 T cell receptor beta chains listed next were all sequenced from one sample in a study of blood T cells in healthy people across ages. A second 7 to 11 cycle PCR used barcoded and J-beta primers. TCRdb reprocessed the 5' RACE reads via MiXCR and lists one record per CDR3 protein. Of about 1.4 million distinct CDR3 sequences listed, roughly 59% are singletons. Material for sequencing was blood. All receptors come from a man between 18 and 29 years old in good health.

This clonotype was detected only once. The chain is built from TRBV30 and TRBJ2-7; D ambiguous. CDR1 and CDR2 (germline): GTSNPN, SVGIG (reference sequence). The CDR3 extends over 13 amino acids. The V and J ends lost 2 bases and 3 bases respectively, with 11 bases between them. The CDR3 nucleotides read TGTGCCTGGAGTCAAACACTGGGCTACGAGCAGTACTTC. It codes for CAWSQTLGYEQYF.

The chain is built from TRBV4-1 and TRBJ2-1; D perhaps matches TRBD2 (6 bases). This CDR3 comprises 15 residues. Germline CDR1 MGHRA, CDR2 YSYEKL. V dropped 0 bases and J dropped 7 bases, with 13 bases sitting between them. The DNA of the CDR3 is TGCGCCAGCAGCCAAGAGGCGGGACTCTATAATGAGCAGTTCTTC. Its translation: CASSQEAGLYNEQFF.

CDR3 DNA: TGCGCCAGCAGCTTAAGCCCCGGACAGGGAAATTCTTTCTTT. This codes for CASSLSPGQGNSFF. This sequence joins TRBV5-1 and TRBJ1-1; 8 bases align to TRBD1. Per germline, CDR1 SGHRS and CDR2 YFSETQ. The CDR3 has 14 amino acids. V was pared by 2 bases and J by 12 bases, with 12 bases of the junction left unmatched.

The chain uses TRBV6-5 and TRBJ1-1; the D gene is possibly TRBD1 (5 bases). Germline loops: CDR1 MNHEY, CDR2 SVGAGI. The CDR3 loop spans 14 amino acids. The V and J ends lost 8 bases and 0 bases respectively, with 13 bases between them. The CDR3 here is CASFGDGLNTEAFF. The CDR3 DNA follows: TGTGCCAGCTTCGGGGACGGGTTGAACACTGAAGCTTTCTTT.

This clonotype was recorded once. The V gene is TRBV10-3, the J gene TRBJ2-1, with TRBD1 identical over 10 bases. Per germline, CDR1 ENHRY and CDR2 SYGVKD. The trim removed 6 bases at V and 8 bases at J, leaving 10 bases unmatched. CDR3 size: 15 residues. CDR3 nucleotides: TGTGCCATCAGGGCGGACAGGGGGTCTTCCTATGAGCAGTTCTTC. Translated: CAIRADRGSSYEQFF.

The count of this clonotype is one. The CDR3, as DNA: TGTGCCAGCAGCCTCTCGGAGGGGGTGTGTGGCTACACCTTC. Its translation is CASSLSEGVCGYTF. This chain joins TRBV5-6 and TRBJ1-2; possible D gene TRBD1, 6 bases. Between the trimmed V and J ends, which lost 4 bases and 7 bases, there was a span of 17 bases. The CDR3 totals 14 residues. Looked up from germline, CDR1 is SGHDT and CDR2 is YYEEEE. The full variable domain, with the rest looked up from reference TRBV5-6 and TRBJ1-2, is DAGVTQSPTHLIKTRGQQVTLRCSPKSGHDTVSWYQQALGQGPQFIFQYYEEEERQRGNFPDRFSGHQFPNYSSELNVNALLLGDSALYLCASSLSEGVCGYTFGSGTRLTVV.

This clonotype was observed at least ten times. CDR3 protein: CSALGAESPSYEQYF. The CDR3 bases are TGCAGTGCTCTTGGGGCGGAATCCCCCTCCTACGAGCAGTACTTC. V and J are TRBV20-1 and TRBJ2-7, with D perhaps TRBD1 (5 bases). The CDR3 contains 15 residues. The germline V gene encodes CDR1 DFQATT and CDR2 SNEGSKA (reference sequence). V dropped 5 bases and J dropped 0 bases, with 17 bases sitting between them.

The chain has TRBV29-1 and TRBJ1-2, with 10 positions matching TRBD1. The CDR3 extends over 13 amino acids. The V segment lost 4 bases and the J segment 8 bases; nucleotides outside the gene matches: 7. Germline V CDR1 and CDR2: SQVTM, ANQGSEA. The CDR3 DNA is TGCAGCGTTGGGGGACAGGGGCAAGGAGGCTACACCTTC. Residues: CSVGGQGQGGYTF.

The rearrangement links TRBV20-1 to TRBJ1-1; D unresolved. Germline assignment: CDR1 DFQATT and CDR2 SNEGSKA (reference sequence). V gave up 1 base and J gave up 8 bases, with 14 bases separating them. The CDR3 totals 13 residues. The CDR3 DNA sequence: TGCAGTGCTAGAGTAGGTTTACTCTCAGAAGCTTTCTTT. The encoded protein is CSARVGLLSEAFF.

The chain joins TRBV7-2 to TRBJ1-4; the match to TRBD1 covers 7 bases. Germline CDR1 reads SGHTA; CDR2 reads FQGNSA. The CDR3 has 16 residues. Trimming removed 5 bases from V and 7 bases from J; junction bases left unmatched: 13. The DNA for the CDR3 is TGTGCCAGCAGCCTCCGGACAGGTCGGTTTGGTGAAAAACTGTTTTTT. It yields the protein CASSLRTGRFGEKLFF.

V and J are TRBV5-5 and TRBJ1-5; D is uncertain. The CDR3 covers 16 residues. The V end was cut by 0 bases, the J end by 6 bases, with 16 bases between. CDR1 and CDR2 from the germline V gene are SGHKS and YYEKEE (reference sequence). The CDR3 coding sequence is TGTGCCAGCAGCTTGGTGGGAGGAGATGGCAGTCAGCCCCAGCATTTT. Translated: CASSLVGGDGSQPQHF. The variable domain in full, completed from reference TRBV5-5 and TRBJ1-5, reads DAGVTQSPTHLIKTRGQQVTLRCSPISGHKSVSWYQQVLGQGPQFIFQYYEKEERGRGNFPDRFSARQFPNYSSELNVNALLLGDSALYLCASSLVGGDGSQPQHFGDGTRLSIL.

This clonotype was counted only a few times. The CDR3 DNA reads TGCAGCGTTTGGGGGACTAGCTCCTACGAGCAGTACTTC. Translation: CSVWGTSSYEQYF. V is TRBV29-1 and J is TRBJ2-7; 8 positions match TRBD2. CDR3 size: 13 residues. After removal of 5 bases from V and 0 bases from J, the junction contained 3 bases not matched to a gene. Germline V gene data show CDR1 as SQVTM and CDR2 as ANQGSEA.

This clonotype occurred a few times. The chain combines TRBV27 with TRBJ2-1, with TRBD2 matching over 7 bases. V dropped 10 bases and J dropped 8; count of bases not matched to a gene: 8. The CDR3 contains 12 residues. Germline V lookup: CDR1 MNHEY, CDR2 SMNVEV (reference sequence). The CDR3: CATRLAWDEQFF. CDR3 nucleotide sequence: TGTGCCACCCGACTAGCTTGGGATGAGCAGTTCTTC.

The chain uses TRBV20-1 and TRBJ1-6; TRBD1 matches at 8 bases. With 2 bases clipped from V and 10 bases from J, the junction kept 7 bases outside the gene matches. Germline values: CDR1 DFQATT, CDR2 SNEGSKA (reference sequence). This CDR3 has 14 residues. The CDR3 is CSARRRQGRSPLHF. The CDR3 DNA sequence: TGCAGTGCTAGAAGACGACAGGGGCGATCACCCCTCCACTTT.

J is TRBJ2-3 and V is TRBV20-1; D not certain. Germline values: CDR1 DFQATT, CDR2 SNEGSKA (reference sequence). CDR3 length equals 13 residues. With 4 bases removed from V and 3 bases from J, the gap between germline ends came to 11 bases. CDR3 nucleotide sequence: TGCAGTGCTACTCAGGACCGGACAGATACGCAGTATTTT. This gives the protein CSATQDRTDTQYF.

V gene TRBV3-1 combines with J gene TRBJ2-4, with D possibly being TRBD1 or TRBD2 (5 bases each). The DNA end is more similar to TRBJ2-5, so the J call may be wrong. CDR3 length: 14 amino acids. Germline assignment: CDR1 LGHDT and CDR2 YNNKEL (reference sequence). Here the CDR3 reads CASSQETGTETQYF. CDR3 DNA: TGTGCCAGCAGCCAAGAAACGGGGACAGAGACCCAGTACTTC.

This clonotype was seen only a few times. V is TRBV7-2 and J is TRBJ2-7, with a weak D call TRBD1 (6 bases). Trimming took 5 bases from V and 2 from J, leaving 16 bases between them. Germline V CDR1 and CDR2: SGHTA, FQGNSA. The CDR3 consists of 15 residues. The CDR3, as DNA: TGTGCCAGCAGCACCACAGGGTCCCTTACCTACGAGCAGTACTTC. It yields the protein CASSTTGSLTYEQYF.

The CDR3 protein is CASSLAPGFSYEQYF. The DNA for the CDR3 is TGTGCCAGCAGCTTAGCTCCAGGGTTTTCCTACGAGCAGTACTTC. The chain couples TRBV11-2 to TRBJ2-7, with D maybe TRBD1 (5 bases). Germline V lookup: CDR1 SGHAT, CDR2 FQNNGV. V lost 1 base and J lost 1, with 11 bases in between. This CDR3 comprises 15 residues.

This clonotype was recorded only once. The rearrangement uses TRBV14 and TRBJ1-6; D perhaps matches TRBD1 (5 bases). The germline CDR1 and CDR2 sequences are SGHDN and FVKESK. Trimming took off 0 bases at V and 8 bases at J, with 11 bases between the two ends. The CDR3 covers 15 residues. The CDR3 region is CASSQEGVLDSPLHF. The CDR3 DNA follows: TGTGCCAGCAGCCAAGAAGGGGTTTTGGATTCACCCCTCCACTTT.

The chain carries TRBV14 and TRBJ2-1, with D possibly matching TRBD2 (6 bases). The CDR3 totals 15 residues. With 1 base removed from V and 9 bases from J, the gap between germline ends came to 16 bases. Germline-derived CDR1 and CDR2 are SGHDN and FVKESK. The CDR3 reads CASSQGIRGGGEQFF. The CDR3 DNA reads TGTGCCAGCAGCCAAGGAATCCGGGGAGGAGGTGAGCAGTTCTTC.

This chain uses TRBV3-1 with TRBJ2-2; the D is unclear. Trimming took 0 bases from V and 7 from J, leaving 9 bases between them. Germline CDR1 reads LGHDT; CDR2 reads YNNKEL (reference sequence). The CDR3 covers 14 residues. CDR3: CASSQDSGYGELFF. Here the CDR3 DNA reads TGTGCCAGCAGCCAAGATTCAGGTTACGGGGAGCTGTTTTTT.

CDR3 sequence: CASSHLAGEFNEQFF. Written as DNA, the CDR3 is TGCGCCAGCAGCCACCTAGCGGGAGAATTCAATGAGCAGTTCTTC. The chain couples TRBV4-1 to TRBJ2-1, with 10 nucleotides matching TRBD2. The CDR3 length is 15 residues. With V trimmed by 3 bases and J by 6 bases, 5 bases remained unmatched. From germline, CDR1 is MGHRA and CDR2 YSYEKL.

The chain joins TRBV6-1 to TRBJ2-7, with TRBD2 as a possible D gene (5 bases). The CDR3 contains 15 residues. The ends were cut back, 6 bases at V and 0 bases at J, with 15 bases in the middle. Germline lookup yields CDR1 MNHNS and CDR2 SASEGT. CDR3 nucleotides: TGTGCCAGCAGAGCCCCGACTAAAAGCTCCTACGAGCAGTACTTC. Translation: CASRAPTKSSYEQYF.

The rearrangement joins TRBV7-2 to TRBJ2-5, with D possibly matching TRBD1 (6 bases). V was pared by 1 base and J by 4 bases, with 13 bases between. The germline V gene has CDR1 SGHTA and CDR2 FQGNSA. This CDR3 is built from 15 residues. The DNA for the CDR3 is TGTGCCAGCAGCTTAGGAAAACAGGGTTTAGAGACCCAGTACTTC. Its protein product is CASSLGKQGLETQYF.

The chain is built from TRBV5-4 and TRBJ2-2; possible D gene TRBD1, 5 bases. Trimming removed 1 base at V and 4 bases at J, with 14 bases between. CDR1 and CDR2 (germline): SGHNT, YYREEE (reference sequence). This CDR3 has 16 residues. The CDR3 here is CASSLQGNVPTGELFF. The CDR3 DNA follows: TGTGCCAGCAGCTTGCAGGGAAATGTCCCCACCGGGGAGCTGTTTTTT.

This sequence joins TRBV7-4 and TRBJ1-4, with D hard to call. CDR1 SGHVT and CDR2 SQSDAQ come from the germline V gene. The CDR3 is 16 residues long. V was trimmed by 4 bases and J by 7 bases, leaving 19 bases between them. This CDR3 is CASSSERPWGSEKLFF. CDR3 DNA sequence: TGTGCCAGCAGCTCAGAAAGGCCCTGGGGAAGTGAAAAACTGTTTTTT.

V usage is TRBV6-5 and J usage is TRBJ2-1; the match to TRBD1 covers 7 bases. J gave up 7 bases and V 1 base, and 10 bases lay outside the gene matches. The germline V gene has CDR1 MNHEY and CDR2 SVGAGI. The CDR3 loop spans 16 amino acids. Written as DNA, the CDR3 is TGTGCCAGCAGTTACTTGAGGGTAGGGGGCGGGAATGAGCAGTTCTTC. Translating it yields CASSYLRVGGGNEQFF.

This clonotype was seen only a few times. This chain connects TRBV7-2 to TRBJ2-1; TRBD1 agrees at 9 bases. With 5 bases clipped from V and 0 bases from J, the junction kept 5 bases outside the gene matches. Germline CDR1 reads SGHTA; CDR2 reads FQGNSA. CDR3 size: 16 residues. This chain's CDR3 is CASSLDRGASYNEQFF. The CDR3 nucleotides are TGTGCCAGCAGCCTAGACAGGGGGGCCTCCTACAATGAGCAGTTCTTC.

A single count supports this clonotype. V and J are TRBV7-9 and TRBJ2-7; 9 bases fit TRBD1. The germline CDR1 and CDR2 sequences are SEHNR and FQNEAQ (reference sequence). V dropped 6 bases and J dropped 3; count of bases not matched to a gene: 12. This CDR3 comprises 16 residues. The CDR3 loop is CASRQTPGQGFYEQYF. Written as DNA, the CDR3 is TGTGCCAGCAGACAAACTCCGGGACAGGGATTCTACGAGCAGTACTTC.